These 30 T cell receptor beta chains originate from one sample sequenced in a study of long-term antiretroviral therapy in people with HIV. Runs used v3.0 of the immunoSEQ assay and were done at survey level. Some clones are missing from TCRdb's copy, which holds only in-frame ones; the method was immunoSEQ multiplex PCR. The table includes around 21,000 clones, around 87% detected once. The material was unsorted PBMCs, obtained 0.2 years before starting antiretroviral therapy. Receptors were obtained from a man in his late teens or twenties with HIV.

The chain has TRBV4-3 and TRBJ2-7, with TRBD1 matching over 9 bases. The germline gives CDR1 LGHNA, CDR2 YSLEER. The CDR3 spans 16 residues. J was trimmed by 2 bases and V by 2 bases; bases with no gene match: 7. The CDR3: CASSQNRGLAAYEQYF. The CDR3 nucleotides are TGCGCCAGCAGCCAAAACAGGGGGCTCGCCGCCTACGAGCAGTACTTC.

This rearrangement joins TRBV4-3 to TRBJ1-1; D not resolved. V lost 1 base, J lost 0 bases, and 18 bases lay in between. Per the germline V gene, CDR1 is LGHNA and CDR2 is YSLEER. CDR3 size: 18 residues. CDR3 residues: CASSQGTGVSSVNTEAFF. CDR3 coding DNA: TGCGCCAGCAGCCAAGGAACCGGGGTATCCTCTGTGAACACTGAAGCTTTCTTT.

The chain recombines TRBV2 with TRBJ1-2; D gene ambiguous. Trimming left V 8 bases short and J 1 base short, with 5 bases between. The germline V gene encodes CDR1 SNHLY and CDR2 FYNNEI. The CDR3 length is 11 residues. CDR3 sequence: CASSHNYGYTF. CDR3 coding DNA: TGTGCCAGCTCCCATAACTATGGCTACACCTTC.

The chain recombines TRBV4-1 with TRBJ2-7; D gene ambiguous. The CDR3 has 15 residues. V lost 3 bases and J 2 bases, leaving 14 bases between the germline ends. CDR1 and CDR2 (germline): MGHRA, YSYEKL. The CDR3 region is CASSHPGGRTYEQYF. The DNA of the CDR3 is TGCGCCAGCAGCCATCCCGGCGGACGAACCTACGAGCAGTACTTC.

This chain uses TRBV7-2 with TRBJ2-2; the match to TRBD2 covers 8 bases. Germline-derived CDR1 and CDR2 are SGHTA and FQGNSA. The CDR3 contains 16 residues. With 0 bases clipped from V and 5 bases from J, the junction kept 5 bases outside the gene matches. In DNA form, the CDR3 reads TGTGCCAGCAGCTTAGCCCCGGGAGGGGGTACCGGGGAGCTGTTTTTT. Its translation: CASSLAPGGGTGELFF.

The chain has TRBV6-5 and TRBJ2-7; possible D gene TRBD1, 6 bases. This CDR3 has 14 amino acids. Germline CDR1 and CDR2: MNHEY and SVGAGI. V was pared by 6 bases and J by 3 bases, with 15 bases between. CDR3 bases: TGTGCCAGCAGCCGGGGAAGGGGGAGCTACGAGCAGTACTTC. This translates into CASSRGRGSYEQYF.

The CDR3 reads CACQMGGPYEQYF. Here the CDR3 DNA reads TGTGCCTGCCAGATGGGGGGTCCCTACGAGCAGTACTTC. The rearrangement uses TRBV30 and TRBJ2-7; tentatively, D is TRBD2 (6 bases). CDR3 length: 13 amino acids. Per germline, CDR1 GTSNPN and CDR2 SVGIG (reference sequence). V lost 6 bases and J 2 bases, leaving 14 bases between the germline ends.

J is TRBJ2-1 and V is TRBV7-9, with D hard to call. This CDR3 is 13 amino acids long. Trimming left V 5 bases short and J 4 bases short, with 9 bases between. Germline V lookup: CDR1 SEHNR, CDR2 FQNEAQ (reference sequence). The CDR3 DNA reads TGTGCCAGCAGCGCGTCCGGTTACAATGAGCAGTTCTTC. Protein sequence: CASSASGYNEQFF. The full variable domain, its missing parts supplied by reference TRBV7-9 and TRBJ2-1, is DTGVSQNPRHKITKRGQNVTFRCDPISEHNRLYWYRQTLGQGPEFLTYFQNEAQLEKSRLLSDRFSAERPKGSFSTLEIQRTEQGDSAMYLCASSASGYNEQFFGPGTRLTVL.

Written as DNA, the CDR3 is TGTGCCAGCAGCTTGGACAGTGACCAAGAGACCCAGTACTTC. Translated, it gives CASSLDSDQETQYF. The rearrangement links TRBV5-4 to TRBJ2-5; D is ambiguous. The length of the CDR3 is 14 residues. In germline, CDR1 is SGHNT, CDR2 YYREEE (reference sequence). Trimming took off 0 bases at V and 0 bases at J, with 6 bases between the two ends.

The chain is built from TRBV11-2 and TRBJ2-2, with TRBD2 matching 10 bases. J lost 5 bases, V lost 10 bases, and 13 bases had no gene match. The germline V gene has CDR1 SGHAT and CDR2 FQNNGV. This CDR3 is 16 amino acids long. CDR3 nucleotide sequence: TGTGCCATCTCTAAAGATTGGACTAGCGGAACCGGGGAGCTGTTTTTT. Amino acids: CAISKDWTSGTGELFF. The entire variable domain, with the rest obtained from reference TRBV11-2 and TRBJ2-2, is as follows: EAGVAQSPRYKIIEKRQSVAFWCNPISGHATLYWYQQILGQGPKLLIQFQNNGVVDDSQLPKDRFSAERLKGVDSTLKIQPAKLEDSAVYLCAISKDWTSGTGELFFGEGSRLTVL.

The chain is built from TRBV5-1 and TRBJ1-1; D is perhaps TRBD1 (6 bases). Germline V gene sequence: CDR1 SGHRS, CDR2 YFSETQ. Trimming stripped 4 bases from V and 4 bases from J, with 17 bases between. This CDR3 contains 15 residues. This CDR3 reads CASSHPQGQGTEAFF. CDR3 coding DNA: TGCGCCAGCAGCCATCCTCAGGGGCAGGGCACTGAAGCTTTCTTT. The full variable domain, its missing parts supplied by reference TRBV5-1 and TRBJ1-1, is KAGVTQTPRYLIKTRGQQVTLSCSPISGHRSVSWYQQTPGQGLQFLFEYFSETQRNKGNFPGRFSGRQFSNSRSEMNVSTLELGDSALYLCASSHPQGQGTEAFFGQGTRLTVV.

V is TRBV18 and J is TRBJ2-7; D gene ambiguous. The V and J ends lost 1 base and 1 base respectively, with 2 bases between them. Germline lookup yields CDR1 KGHSH and CDR2 LQKENI. The CDR3 spans 12 residues. CDR3 sequence reads: CASSPQSYEQYF. CDR3 coding DNA: TGTGCCAGCTCACCACAGTCCTACGAGCAGTACTTC.

This clone appeared a single time. The chain employs TRBV10-3 and TRBJ2-5; tentatively, D is TRBD1 (5 bases). The CDR3 is 13 amino acids. The V end lost 6 bases, the J end lost 3 bases, and 11 bases lay between the germline ends. Looked up from germline, CDR1 is ENHRY and CDR2 is SYGVKD. The DNA of the CDR3 is TGTGCCATCAGCCAGGGAACCAAAGAGACCCAGTACTTC. This translates into CAISQGTKETQYF.

The V and J genes are TRBV5-4 and TRBJ2-7; weak D call: TRBD2 (6 bases). CDR3 size: 15 residues. Trimming removed 4 bases from V and 0 bases from J, with 14 bases in between. Germline loops: CDR1 SGHNT, CDR2 YYREEE (reference sequence). The CDR3, as DNA: TGTGCCAGCAGCCTCGCGGGGTCTACCTCCTACGAGCAGTACTTC. Translation: CASSLAGSTSYEQYF.

The chain is built from TRBV5-6 and TRBJ2-2; D tentatively reads TRBD1 or TRBD2 (6 bases each). The CDR3 is 16 residues long. Between the trimmed V and J ends, which lost 0 bases and 3 bases, there was a span of 12 bases. Germline CDR1 and CDR2: SGHDT and YYEEEE. The CDR3 DNA reads as TGTGCCAGCAGCTTGGGCAGAGGGGGGCACACCGGGGAGCTGTTTTTT. Its protein product is CASSLGRGGHTGELFF.

This chain's CDR3 is CASSDGTWQPQHF. CDR3 nucleotides: TGTGCCAGCAGCGACGGGACGTGGCAGCCCCAGCATTTT. The chain couples TRBV7-2 to TRBJ1-5; a possible D gene is TRBD1 (5 bases). Germline V gives CDR1 SGHTA, CDR2 FQGNSA. The CDR3 is made up of 13 amino acids. The ends were cut back, 5 bases at V and 7 bases at J, with 12 bases in the middle.

The rearrangement uses TRBV7-2 and TRBJ2-1; 7 bases are shared with TRBD2. Germline V gene lookup returns CDR1 SGHTA and CDR2 FQGNSA. CDR3 size: 14 residues. V was pared by 2 bases and J by 7 bases, with 5 bases of the junction left unmatched. CDR3 bases: TGTGCCAGCAGCTTACAGCGGGAAGGGAATGAGCAGTTCTTC. Translating it yields CASSLQREGNEQFF.

This rearrangement joins TRBV15 to TRBJ1-5; D uncertain. The CDR3 spans 14 residues. CDR1 LNHNV and CDR2 YYDKDF come from the germline V gene (reference sequence). The V and J ends lost 0 bases and 9 bases respectively, with 12 bases between them. The CDR3 region has the DNA TGTGCCACCAGCAGAGACAACCAACGAGGGCCCCAGCATTTT. The encoded protein is CATSRDNQRGPQHF.

As DNA, the CDR3 is TGTGCCAGCAGCTCCGGGTTGGGGTCCTACGAGCAGTACTTC. Its protein product is CASSSGLGSYEQYF. This chain joins TRBV7-9 and TRBJ2-7; no firm D call. Looked up from germline, CDR1 is SEHNR and CDR2 is FQNEAQ (reference sequence). V was trimmed by 4 bases and J by 1 base, leaving 11 bases between them. This CDR3 is 14 amino acids long.

The J gene is TRBJ2-7, the V gene TRBV2, with 9 bases identical to TRBD1. The V gene end was trimmed by 8 bases and the J gene end by 2 bases; junction bases not matched to a gene: 1. CDR1 is SNHLY and CDR2 is FYNNEI in the germline V gene. This CDR3 is built from 12 residues. The CDR3 here is CASYRGPYEQYF. In DNA, the CDR3 is TGTGCCAGCTACAGGGGGCCCTACGAGCAGTACTTC.

Here the CDR3 reads CASSRLASLEQYF. The CDR3 nucleotides read TGCGCCAGCAGCAGGTTGGCCTCCCTCGAGCAGTACTTC. The chain uses TRBV5-1 and TRBJ2-7; no clear D gene. In germline, CDR1 is SGHRS, CDR2 YFSETQ. V gave up 4 bases and J gave up 6 bases, with 14 bases separating them. This CDR3 has 13 residues.

The J gene is TRBJ2-2, the V gene TRBV6-5; 9 bases are a match to TRBD1. The germline V gene has CDR1 MNHEY and CDR2 SVGAGI. The CDR3 length is 15 residues. Trimming removed 2 bases from V and 6 bases from J; junction bases left unmatched: 4. As DNA, the CDR3 is TGTGCCAGCAGTTACGGGACAGGGAATTCCGGGGAGCTGTTTTTT. This gives the protein CASSYGTGNSGELFF.

The chain is built from TRBV5-1 and TRBJ2-1; 8 bases are a match to TRBD1. The J segment lost 8 bases and the V segment lost 4 bases, leaving 2 bases of the junction unmatched. CDR1 and CDR2 from the germline V gene are SGHRS and YFSETQ. This CDR3 is 12 amino acids long. The CDR3 loop is CASSAGQDEQFF. In DNA form, the CDR3 reads TGCGCCAGCAGCGCGGGACAGGATGAGCAGTTCTTC.

J is TRBJ1-6 and V is TRBV6-1; D gene uncertain. The CDR3 has 14 amino acids. The V end lost 10 bases, the J end lost 5 bases, and 15 bases lay between the germline ends. Germline CDR1 MNHNS, CDR2 SASEGT. The CDR3 DNA is TGTGCCACGGCCAAATCATCGGATAATTCACCCCTCCACTTT. This sequence encodes CATAKSSDNSPLHF.

This clone has a handful of counts. V is TRBV30 and J is TRBJ2-3; 7 nucleotides agree with TRBD2. The CDR3 extends over 13 amino acids. Germline lookup yields CDR1 GTSNPN and CDR2 SVGIG (reference sequence). J lost 7 bases, V lost 2 bases, and 6 bases had no gene match. In nucleotides, the CDR3 is TGTGCCTGGAGTCTGGGAGGGCCAAATACGCAGTATTTT. Its translation: CAWSLGGPNTQYF.

V and J are TRBV21-1 and TRBJ2-2; the tabulated D call, TRBD2, remains unverified against the DNA. TRBV21-1 is annotated as a pseudogene. The CDR3 is 13 amino acids. CDR3 sequence: CASFGANTGELFF. As DNA, the CDR3 is TGTGCCAGCTTCGGAGCGAACACCGGGGAGCTGTTTTTT.

The chain recombines TRBV2 with TRBJ2-7; D perhaps matches TRBD2 (6 bases). With 4 bases removed from V and 2 bases from J, the gap between germline ends came to 12 bases. Germline CDR1 SNHLY, CDR2 FYNNEI. This CDR3 is 14 amino acids long. CDR3 coding DNA: TGTGCCAGCAGTGGTACTAGCAGAGCCTACGAGCAGTACTTC. Translated: CASSGTSRAYEQYF.

The chain uses TRBV11-2 and TRBJ2-2; 12 nucleotides match TRBD2. The germline gives CDR1 SGHAT, CDR2 FQNNGV. J was trimmed by 4 bases and V by 3 bases; bases with no gene match: 12. The CDR3 totals 19 residues. Here the CDR3 reads CASSFRALAGGRLTGELFF. CDR3 in DNA: TGTGCCAGCAGCTTTAGGGCCCTAGCGGGAGGGCGCCTCACCGGGGAGCTGTTTTTT. The variable domain in full, with the rest retrieved from reference TRBV11-2 and TRBJ2-2, is EAGVAQSPRYKIIEKRQSVAFWCNPISGHATLYWYQQILGQGPKLLIQFQNNGVVDDSQLPKDRFSAERLKGVDSTLKIQPAKLEDSAVYLCASSFRALAGGRLTGELFFGEGSRLTVL.

This chain connects TRBV5-1 to TRBJ2-7; D is unresolved. Germline V gene sequence: CDR1 SGHRS, CDR2 YFSETQ. V was trimmed by 1 base and J by 2 bases, leaving 10 bases between them. The CDR3 has 14 residues. The CDR3 sequence is CASSLFTETYEQYF. The CDR3 bases are TGCGCCAGCAGCTTGTTTACAGAAACCTACGAGCAGTACTTC.

The rearrangement uses TRBV12-5 and TRBJ1-5, with D hard to call. With 1 base removed from V and 2 bases from J, the gap between germline ends came to 0 bases. This CDR3 has 12 amino acids. From germline, CDR1 is LGHNT and CDR2 FRNRAP. The CDR3 sequence: CASGLGNQPQHF. The CDR3 DNA reads TGTGCTAGTGGTTTGGGCAATCAGCCCCAGCATTTT.